This T cell receptor beta chain was documented in a study of T-cell reconstitution after alpha-beta-depleted transplantation in children. Using unique molecular identifiers, the investigators prepared the TCRbeta library. One entry per CDR3 protein results from TCRdb running MiXCR on the PCR reads. The sample gives more than 200,000 distinct CDR3 sequences, 17% of which show up once; around 45% is in the top ten. Study outcomes and limitations: Newly made T cells mostly supplied T-cell counts and diversity one year after transplant.

This clonotype showed up just a few times. What it recognizes is unknown. This CDR3 contains 13 residues. V was cut by 2 bases and J by 5 bases, with 10 bases left in between. The sequence derives from a male patient between 2 and 10 years old who had a stem cell transplant for acute lymphoblastic leukemia, so the T cells may come from the graft donor. The V gene is TRBV12-3 or TRBV12-4, the J gene TRBJ2-7; D might be TRBD1 (8 bases). The material was PBMCs, mostly from graft donor cells, obtained 360 days after TCRalphabeta/CD19-depleted stem cell transplant. The CDR3 nucleotides are TGTGCCAGCAGTTTAACAGGGGGGGACGAGCAGTACTTC. Protein: CASSLTGGDEQYF.